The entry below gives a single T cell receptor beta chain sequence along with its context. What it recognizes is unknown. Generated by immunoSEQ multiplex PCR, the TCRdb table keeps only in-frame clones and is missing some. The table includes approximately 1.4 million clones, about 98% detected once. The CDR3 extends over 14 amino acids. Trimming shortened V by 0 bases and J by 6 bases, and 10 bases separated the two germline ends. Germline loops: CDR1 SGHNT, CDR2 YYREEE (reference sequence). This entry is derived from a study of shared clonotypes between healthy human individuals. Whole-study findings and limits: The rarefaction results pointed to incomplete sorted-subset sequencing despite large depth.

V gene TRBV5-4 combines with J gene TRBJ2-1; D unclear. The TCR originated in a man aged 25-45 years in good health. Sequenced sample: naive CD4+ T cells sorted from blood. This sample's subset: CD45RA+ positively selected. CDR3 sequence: CASSLAAEVNEQFF. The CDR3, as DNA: TGTGCCAGCAGCTTGGCCGCTGAGGTCAATGAGCAGTTCTTC.